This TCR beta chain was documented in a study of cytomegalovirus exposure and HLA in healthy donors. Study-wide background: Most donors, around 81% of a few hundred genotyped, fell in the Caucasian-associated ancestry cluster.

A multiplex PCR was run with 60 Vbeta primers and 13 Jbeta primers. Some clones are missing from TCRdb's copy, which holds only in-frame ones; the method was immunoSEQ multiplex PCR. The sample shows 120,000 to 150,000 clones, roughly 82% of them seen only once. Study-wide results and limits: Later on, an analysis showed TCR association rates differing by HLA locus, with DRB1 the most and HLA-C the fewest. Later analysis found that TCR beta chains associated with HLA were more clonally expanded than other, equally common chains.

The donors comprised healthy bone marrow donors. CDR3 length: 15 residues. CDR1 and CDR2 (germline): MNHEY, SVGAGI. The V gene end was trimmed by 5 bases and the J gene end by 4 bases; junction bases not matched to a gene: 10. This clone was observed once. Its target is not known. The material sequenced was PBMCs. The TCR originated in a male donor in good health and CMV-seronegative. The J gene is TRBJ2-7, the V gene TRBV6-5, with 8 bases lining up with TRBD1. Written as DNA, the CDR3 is TGTGCCAGCAGTACCCTCCGGACAGGGACTTACGAGCAGTACTTC. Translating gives CASSTLRTGTYEQYF.